Listed here is a single T cell receptor (beta chain). This entry is derived from a study of blood T cell repertoires in COVID-19. How the authors handled the data: Estimation of nucleated cell counts relied on the amplification of reference gene primers. TCRdb's copy holds only in-frame clones and misses some; the assay was immunoSEQ multiplex PCR. The V and J calls and clone size come from that table; D and trimming were worked out from the DNA. The sample holds around 140,000 clones, under 90% seen once. The CDR3 sequence is 16 residues long. This clonotype was sampled from a man between 50 and 59 years old in a cohort exposed to, infected with or recovered from COVID-19 (not recorded which). The sequencing sample was made of PBMCs or T cells enriched from blood (not recorded which). The V call is TRBV21-1, the J call TRBJ2-3; the table's D call, TRBD2, was not checked against the DNA. TRBV21-1 is flagged as a pseudogene. CDR3 in amino acids: CASSKRGQREDDTQYF. The CDR3 nucleotides are TGTGCCAGCAGCAAAAGGGGGCAGCGGGAGGACGATACGCAGTATTTT.